This entry describes one TCR beta chain. Assay used: immunoSEQ multiplex PCR; TCRdb lists only in-frame clones, some missing. This sample has 100,000 or so clones, with approximately 86% found just once. This sample is part of a study of control samples from healthy donors and cancer patients. In germline, CDR1 is SNHLY, CDR2 FYNNEI. The CDR3 has 14 residues. With 7 bases clipped from V and 7 bases from J, the junction kept 11 bases outside the gene matches. Sequenced: blood. This rearrangement joins TRBV2 to TRBJ1-1; 8 bases agree with TRBD1. The receptor's source is a woman between 45 and 65 years old in good health. The CDR3 DNA reads as TGTGCCAGCACAGCCCTGGGACAGGAGCTTGAAGCTTTCTTT. It specifies CASTALGQELEAFF.